The rows below give T cell receptor beta chains drawn from one sample of a study of blood T cell repertoires in COVID-19. Clones were read by immunoSEQ multiplex PCR, and TCRdb kept only the in-frame ones, dropping some. In the table there are under 200,000 clones, around nine tenths of which are singletons. Sequenced material: peripheral blood. These receptors came from a man between 65 and 85 years old with acute or convalescent COVID-19. Each CDR3 is given with its conserved first and last residue. The order of the fields is clone size, J gene, D gene, V gene, CDR3 protein, CDR3 DNA. The D gene is left open where the match is weak. Size is omitted from some rows. Given values are once, few, many or a class for expanded clones.

>.|TRBJ1-5|.|TRBV7-2
CASSLKGDQPQHF
TGTGCCAGCAGCCTAAAGGGGGATCAGCCCCAGCATTTT
>.|TRBJ2-7|TRBD1|TRBV6-5
CASGLDRFYEQYF
TGTGCCAGCGGTTTGGACAGGTTCTACGAGCAGTACTTC
>.|TRBJ2-6|.|TRBV6-5
CASTKQGSGANVLTF
TGTGCCAGCACCAAGCAGGGGTCTGGGGCCAACGTCCTGACTTTC
>.|TRBJ2-7|TRBD2|TRBV27
CASSLAGLAGGTEQYF
TGTGCCAGCAGTTTAGCTGGACTAGCGGGAGGAACCGAGCAGTACTTC
>.|TRBJ2-5|.|TRBV6-5
CASSYIRTRGFQTQYF
TGTGCCAGCAGTTACATCCGGACCAGAGGGTTCCAGACCCAGTACTTC
>.|TRBJ2-5|TRBD1|TRBV19
CASSITGAGETQYF
TGTGCCAGTAGTATTACAGGGGCGGGCGAGACCCAGTACTTC
>.|TRBJ1-5|TRBD1|TRBV6-6
CASIPRGQIGNQPQHF
TGTGCCAGCATCCCCAGGGGGCAGATCGGCAATCAGCCCCAGCATTTT
>.|TRBJ2-7|.|TRBV11-3
CASSLGLGDRPYEQYF
TGTGCCAGCAGCTTAGGCCTTGGTGACAGGCCCTACGAGCAGTACTTC
>.|TRBJ2-5|TRBD2|TRBV24-1
CATSDAGLAGQETQYF
TGTGCCACCAGTGATGCGGGACTAGCGGGCCAAGAGACCCAGTACTTC
>.|TRBJ1-5|.|TRBV24-1
CATSDLAGGPSQPQHF
TGTGCCACCAGTGATTTGGCGGGGGGCCCGTCTCAGCCCCAGCATTTT
>.|TRBJ2-5|.|TRBV7-2
CASSLARIQETQYF
TGTGCCAGCAGCTTAGCCAGGATCCAAGAGACCCAGTACTTC
>few|TRBJ2-3|.|TRBV6-6
CASSYIQVGDTQYF
TGTGCCAGCAGTTACATACAGGTTGGAGATACGCAGTATTTT
>once|TRBJ1-5|TRBD1|TRBV4-1
CASSQEGQGGNQPQHF
TGCGCCAGCAGCCAGGAAGGACAGGGTGGGAATCAGCCCCAGCATTTT
>.|TRBJ2-7|TRBD1|TRBV5-1
CASSSSTGWGYEQYF
TGCGCCAGCAGCTCGTCGACAGGGTGGGGATACGAGCAGTACTTC
>.|TRBJ2-5|.|TRBV18
CASSHQSLSYQETQYF
TGTGCCAGCTCCCATCAAAGCCTTTCGTACCAAGAGACCCAGTACTTC
>.|TRBJ1-2|.|TRBV2
CASSEGTAYGYTF
TGTGCCAGCAGTGAAGGGACAGCCTATGGCTACACCTTC
>once|TRBJ2-5|.|TRBV2
CASKEVRGQETQYF
TGTGCCAGCAAGGAGGTTCGAGGCCAAGAGACCCAGTACTTC
>.|TRBJ2-1|.|TRBV18
CASSPTGTKGYNEQFF
TGTGCCAGCTCACCTACCGGGACAAAGGGTTACAATGAGCAGTTCTTC
>.|TRBJ2-5|.|TRBV23-1
CASSQTHRRILTETQYF
TGCGCCAGCAGTCAAACCCACCGGAGGATTTTGACGGAGACCCAGTACTTC
>few|TRBJ1-2|.|TRBV7-2
CASSWEGLGYGYTF
TGTGCCAGCAGCTGGGAGGGGCTGGGCTATGGCTACACCTTC
>.|TRBJ1-1|.|TRBV30
CAWSRQLNTEAFF
TGTGCCTGGAGCCGACAGCTGAACACTGAAGCTTTCTTT
>.|TRBJ2-1|.|TRBV28
CASSFNREIYNEQFF
TGTGCCAGCAGTTTTAACCGGGAGATCTACAATGAGCAGTTCTTC
>.|TRBJ2-3|TRBD1|TRBV30
CAWSADRGSDTQYF
TGTGCCTGGAGTGCTGACAGGGGTTCAGATACGCAGTATTTT
>.|TRBJ1-2|.|TRBV6-6
CASSYQAGGAGGYTF
TGTGCCAGCAGTTACCAGGCGGGGGGGGCCGGTGGCTACACCTTC
>.|TRBJ2-1|TRBD2|TRBV6-2/TRBV6-3
CASSLLAGGPSYNEQFF
TGTGCCAGCAGTTTACTAGCGGGGGGGCCCTCCTACAATGAGCAGTTCTTC
>.|TRBJ1-2|.|TRBV7-2
CASIFFGGYTF
TGTGCCAGCATTTTCTTCGGGGGCTACACCTTC
>once|TRBJ2-1|TRBD2|TRBV11-3
CASSPRTSGTNEQFF
TGTGCCAGCAGCCCCCGGACTAGCGGAACCAATGAGCAGTTCTTC
>.|TRBJ1-5|TRBD1|TRBV6-5
CASNPGTGNYQPQHF
TGTGCCAGCAATCCCGGGACAGGGAATTATCAGCCCCAGCATTTT